This TCR beta chain is from a study of STAT5B mutations in CD4+ large granular lymphocyte leukemia. Germline loops: CDR1 MNHEY, CDR2 SMNVEV (reference sequence). V shed 6 bases, J shed 0 bases, and the junction held 2 bases outside the gene matches. The CDR3 totals 15 residues. Sequencing used immunoSEQ multiplex PCR; TCRdb keeps in-frame clones, though not all of them. Of around 30,000 clones in the sample, 70% to 75% were seen once. Sequencing was performed on CD4+ T cells from blood buffy coats. The chain is built from TRBV27 and TRBJ2-1; TRBD2 aligns across 10 bases. The receptor's source is a human donor in good health. This chain's CDR3 is CASSVAGGSYNEQFF. CDR3 coding DNA: TGTGCCAGCAGCGTAGCGGGGGGCTCCTACAATGAGCAGTTCTTC.